A single sample gave rise to the 22 T cell receptor beta chains below, sequenced in a study of blood T cell repertoires in COVID-19. Data came from immunoSEQ multiplex PCR; TCRdb stores just in-frame clones and leaves some out. Found here are 250,000 to 300,000 clones, roughly 86% of them singletons; the top ten hold 8.5% to 14%. Sequenced: peripheral blood. Receptor source: a woman aged 25 to 39 with COVID-19, enrolled during active disease.

This clone came up once. The rearrangement links TRBV21-1 to TRBJ2-3; TRBD2, the D gene given by the table, was not confirmed from the DNA. TRBV21-1 corresponds to a pseudogene. CDR3 length equals 20 residues. CDR3 amino acids: CASSKVLRTSGEGGTDTQYF. Written as DNA, the CDR3 is TGTGCCAGCAGCAAAGTATTGAGGACTAGCGGGGAGGGAGGCACAGATACGCAGTATTTT.

This clone appeared a single time. Other DNA variants within this sample encode the same CDR3. The chain recombines TRBV19 with TRBJ1-1, with 7 bases identical to TRBD1. In germline, CDR1 is LNHDA, CDR2 SQIVND (reference sequence). This CDR3 has 13 amino acids. V shed 3 bases and J 4 bases; nucleotides not matched to a gene: 2. As DNA, the CDR3 is TGTGCCAGTAGTATCGACAGGGTCACTGAAGCTTTCTTT. Protein product: CASSIDRVTEAFF.

As DNA, the CDR3 is TGCGCCAGCAGCTCCCGGACTAGCGGGGGCGGGGGTGAGACCCAGTACTTC. This encodes CASSSRTSGGGGETQYF. J is TRBJ2-5 and V is TRBV5-1; 13 positions agree with TRBD2. The CDR3 sequence is 17 residues long. The trim removed 3 bases at V and 5 bases at J, leaving 10 bases unmatched. From germline, CDR1 is SGHRS and CDR2 YFSETQ.

The chain combines TRBV4-1 with TRBJ2-7; D is possibly TRBD1 (6 bases). CDR1 is MGHRA, CDR2 YSYEKL, per germline. CDR3 length equals 15 residues. Deletions cut 1 base from V and 4 bases from J, with 14 bases between. CDR3 loop: CASSQGGRGVYEQYF. CDR3 DNA sequence: TGCGCCAGCAGCCAAGGAGGCAGGGGCGTATACGAGCAGTACTTC.

V usage is TRBV19 and J usage is TRBJ1-5; TRBD1 might be the D (6 bases). V shed 6 bases and J shed 4 bases, with 16 bases lying between them. This CDR3 region has 15 residues. Germline V gene sequence: CDR1 LNHDA, CDR2 SQIVND (reference sequence). The CDR3, as DNA: TGTGCCAGTAGCCCCTCCCAGGGGATGAATCAGCCCCAGCATTTT. This codes for CASSPSQGMNQPQHF. Full variable domain (missing parts from reference TRBV19 and TRBJ1-5): DGGITQSPKYLFRKEGQNVTLSCEQNLNHDAMYWYRQDPGQGLRLIYYSQIVNDFQKGDIAEGYSVSREKKESFPLTVTSAQKNPTAFYLCASSPSQGMNQPQHFGDGTRLSIL.

The V gene is TRBV15, the J gene TRBJ2-1, with 8 bases that match TRBD1. The CDR3 runs 15 residues. Germline CDR1 and CDR2: LNHNV and YYDKDF (reference sequence). J was trimmed by 7 bases and V by 4 bases; bases with no gene match: 9. In DNA form, the CDR3 reads TGTGCCACCAGCACCCGACAGGGGCAGGGGAATGAGCAGTTCTTC. Translating gives CATSTRQGQGNEQFF.

V and J are TRBV15 and TRBJ1-2; D is undetermined. The V end lost 4 bases, the J end lost 4 bases, and 4 bases lay between the germline ends. This CDR3 region has 11 residues. Looked up from germline, CDR1 is LNHNV and CDR2 is YYDKDF (reference sequence). The chain's CDR3 is CATSIGYGYTF. The CDR3 region has the DNA TGTGCCACCAGCATCGGCTATGGCTACACCTTC.

V gene TRBV5-1 combines with J gene TRBJ2-2; tentative D call: TRBD2 (7 bases). Deletions cut 5 bases from V and 4 bases from J, with 18 bases between. Germline values: CDR1 SGHRS, CDR2 YFSETQ. This CDR3 spans 16 amino acids. The CDR3 coding sequence is TGCGCCAGCAGATCCTCGGGGGGCAGGGGCACCGGGGAGCTGTTTTTT. It codes for CASRSSGGRGTGELFF.

This sequence joins TRBV10-3 and TRBJ2-7; 7 bases align to TRBD1. Germline V gene sequence: CDR1 ENHRY, CDR2 SYGVKD. The CDR3 is 13 amino acids. With 5 bases clipped from V and 5 bases from J, the junction kept 6 bases outside the gene matches. This chain's CDR3 is CAISYDRDHEQYF. In nucleotides, the CDR3 is TGTGCCATCAGTTATGACAGGGACCACGAGCAGTACTTC.

The genes are TRBV28 and TRBJ2-1, with 8 bases matching TRBD2. Germline CDR1 MDHEN, CDR2 SYDVKM. V lost 4 bases and J lost 7; bases outside the gene matches: 3. This CDR3 contains 13 residues. The CDR3 nucleotides are TGTGCCAGCAGTTCCCAGCGGGGGAATGAGCAGTTCTTC. Translating it yields CASSSQRGNEQFF.

This clone appeared once. The rearrangement uses TRBV5-1 and TRBJ2-1; TRBD1 might be the D (5 bases). The CDR3 totals 17 residues. Germline V gene lookup returns CDR1 SGHRS and CDR2 YFSETQ. V lost 1 base to trimming and J lost 3 bases, with 17 bases between them. CDR3 in amino acids: CASSLTGRALYYNEQFF. CDR3 coding DNA: TGCGCCAGCAGCTTGACAGGCCGAGCACTTTACTACAATGAGCAGTTCTTC. Variable domain in full (rest from reference TRBV5-1 and TRBJ2-1): KAGVTQTPRYLIKTRGQQVTLSCSPISGHRSVSWYQQTPGQGLQFLFEYFSETQRNKGNFPGRFSGRQFSNSRSEMNVSTLELGDSALYLCASSLTGRALYYNEQFFGPGTRLTVL.

This chain links TRBV20-1 with TRBJ1-4, with a weak D call TRBD1 (5 bases). The germline V and J ends were trimmed by 3 bases and 0 bases, with 11 bases remaining between them. Germline V CDR1 and CDR2: DFQATT, SNEGSKA (reference sequence). The CDR3 runs 15 residues. The CDR3 nucleotides read TGCAGTGCTAGTGACCCGGGGGCAACTAATGAAAAACTGTTTTTT. This translates into CSASDPGATNEKLFF.

The chain has TRBV9 and TRBJ1-2; D perhaps matches TRBD1 (5 bases). V was clipped by 3 bases and J by 8 bases, with 14 bases between them. This CDR3 has 13 residues. The germline CDR1 and CDR2 sequences are SGDLS and YYNGEE. The CDR3 DNA is TGTGCCAGCAGCGCCTCCTACAGGATCGGCTACACCTTC. The encoded protein is CASSASYRIGYTF.

This chain joins TRBV20-1 and TRBJ2-5, with 9 bases lining up with TRBD2. Germline trimming cut 3 bases from V and 5 bases from J; bases unmatched to any gene: 7. CDR1 and CDR2 from the germline V gene are DFQATT and SNEGSKA (reference sequence). The CDR3 spans 14 residues. The CDR3 DNA is TGCAGTGCTAGTGCGGGGGGGCCGCGGGAGACCCAGTACTTC. The encoded protein is CSASAGGPRETQYF.

In this sample, this clone turned up once. The rearrangement uses TRBV14 and TRBJ2-7; 10 nucleotides line up with TRBD1. This CDR3 is built from 15 residues. V dropped 0 bases and J dropped 7; count of bases not matched to a gene: 6. Germline values: CDR1 SGHDN, CDR2 FVKESK. CDR3 sequence: CASSQDRDRGWEQYF. CDR3 sequence (DNA): TGTGCCAGCAGCCAAGATCGGGACAGGGGCTGGGAGCAGTACTTC.

The chain carries TRBV7-2 and TRBJ1-2; tentative D call: TRBD1 (6 bases). Germline V gene sequence: CDR1 SGHTA, CDR2 FQGNSA. This CDR3 has 19 residues. With 4 bases removed from V and 1 base from J, the gap between germline ends came to 25 bases. CDR3 in amino acids: CASSSSGGRWFLSNYGYTF. The CDR3 DNA reads as TGTGCCAGCAGCTCCTCCGGGGGGCGATGGTTTTTAAGTAACTATGGCTACACCTTC.

V gene TRBV5-1 combines with J gene TRBJ1-2; 8 bases match TRBD1. The CDR3 has 17 amino acids. Per germline, CDR1 SGHRS and CDR2 YFSETQ. The V segment lost 4 bases and the J segment 2 bases; nucleotides outside the gene matches: 13. The CDR3 sequence: CASSPSARTGWNYGYTF. The CDR3 bases are TGCGCCAGCAGCCCCTCCGCCAGGACAGGGTGGAACTATGGCTACACCTTC.

This chain connects TRBV29-1 to TRBJ1-1; D gene uncertain. V was pared by 4 bases and J by 4 bases, with 10 bases between. The CDR3 loop spans 12 amino acids. In germline, CDR1 is SQVTM, CDR2 ANQGSEA. The CDR3 bases are TGCAGCGTTGTTTACGGGAGCACTGAAGCTTTCTTT. Amino acids: CSVVYGSTEAFF.

The chain carries TRBV7-9 and TRBJ2-2, with a possible D match to TRBD2 (5 bases). Germline CDR1 reads SEHNR; CDR2 reads FQNEAQ (reference sequence). V was pared by 5 bases and J by 7 bases, with 8 bases between. The CDR3 spans 12 residues. Here the CDR3 DNA reads TGTGCCAGCAGCCGAGGGCACGGGGAGCTGTTTTTT. Its translation: CASSRGHGELFF.

V gene TRBV3-1 (or the pseudogene TRBV3-2) combines with J gene TRBJ1-5; maybe TRBD1 (6 bases). Trimming removed 1 base from V and 9 bases from J, with 13 bases in between. CDR3 length: 14 residues. The germline V gene has CDR1 LGHDT and CDR2 YNNKEL (reference sequence). The CDR3 sequence: CASSQGTELWPQHF. In DNA, the CDR3 is TGTGCCAGCAGCCAAGGGACAGAACTTTGGCCCCAGCATTTT.

The CDR3 sequence is CASSPHDIDNSPLHF. CDR3 bases: TGTGCCAGCAGTCCCCACGACATTGATAATTCACCCCTCCACTTT. The chain recombines TRBV6-6 with TRBJ1-6; D ambiguous. V was clipped by 5 bases and J by 5 bases, with 13 bases between them. Germline V gene lookup returns CDR1 MNHNY and CDR2 SVGAGI (reference sequence). The CDR3 has 15 amino acids.

This chain uses TRBV3-1 (or the pseudogene TRBV3-2) with TRBJ1-5; D is ambiguous. Germline CDR1 LGHDT, CDR2 YNNKEL (reference sequence). This CDR3 comprises 15 residues. V was trimmed by 4 bases and J by 2 bases, leaving 12 bases between them. In DNA form, the CDR3 reads TGTGCCAGCAGCCCCCACGGGAACGGCAATCAGCCCCAGCATTTT. This translates into CASSPHGNGNQPQHF.